This T cell receptor beta chain comes out of a study of Ad26.COV2.S vaccination and SARS-CoV-2 variants. Study overall: A participant enrolled in the COV1001 Ad26.COV2.S trial arm provided the sample. Administration of Ad26.COV2.S was intramuscular, either once or twice 56 days apart.

Germline V gene data show CDR1 as SGHAT and CDR2 as FQNNGV. The V segment lost 1 base and the J segment 6 bases; nucleotides outside the gene matches: 13. The CDR3 length is 17 residues. Treatment given: some 19 received Ad26.COV2.S at low or high dose, single or two shots; 5 received placebo; per-sample allocation not given. Sampling took place 63 days after the first vaccine or placebo injection. Measured with immunoSEQ multiplex PCR; TCRdb has only the in-frame clones, and not every one. This table holds 350,000 to 500,000 clones, approximately 87% found once. Here the sequenced sample was peripheral blood, taken in a trial of Ad26.COV2.S vaccine versus placebo. V gene TRBV11-2 combines with J gene TRBJ2-7, with 9 bases identical to TRBD2. The sequence was collected from a person between 18 and 59 years old who received the Ad26.COV2.S COVID-19 vaccine or a placebo. CDR3 sequence (DNA): TGTGCCAGCAGCTTAGGAGACGGGATGGGACTAGCTGGCGAGCAGTACTTC. It specifies CASSLGDGMGLAGEQYF.